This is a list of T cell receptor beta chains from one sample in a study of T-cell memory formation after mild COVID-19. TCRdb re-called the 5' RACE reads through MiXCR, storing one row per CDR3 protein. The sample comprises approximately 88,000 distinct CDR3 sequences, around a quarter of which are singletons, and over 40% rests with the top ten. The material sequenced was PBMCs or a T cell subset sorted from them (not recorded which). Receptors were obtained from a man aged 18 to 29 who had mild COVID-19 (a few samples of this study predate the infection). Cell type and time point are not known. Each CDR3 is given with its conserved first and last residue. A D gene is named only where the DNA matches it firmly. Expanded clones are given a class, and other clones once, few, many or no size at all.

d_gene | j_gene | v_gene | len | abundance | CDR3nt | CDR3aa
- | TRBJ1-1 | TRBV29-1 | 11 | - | TGCAGCGTTTCGCTAAAAGTTGAAGCTTTCTTT | CSVSLKVEAFF
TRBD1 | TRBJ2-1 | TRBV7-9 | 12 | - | TGTGCCAGCAGGACAGGGGACAATGAGCAGTTCTTC | CASRTGDNEQFF
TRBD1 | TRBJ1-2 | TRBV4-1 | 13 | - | TGCGCCAGCAGCCAAGAGACAGGGTTCGGCTACACCTTC | CASSQETGFGYTF
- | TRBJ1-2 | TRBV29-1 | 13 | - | TGCAGCGTGCCCCTAGGATTAGCAGGTGGCTACACCTTC | CSVPLGLAGGYTF
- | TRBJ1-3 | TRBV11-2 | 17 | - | TGTGCCAGCAGCTTCGGAGACCGGAGTCCAGGGGGAAACACCATATATTTT | CASSFGDRSPGGNTIYF
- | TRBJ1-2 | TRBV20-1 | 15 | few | TGCAGTGCTAGAGATCCCCTGGTCGCGAACTATGGCTACACCTTC | CSARDPLVANYGYTF
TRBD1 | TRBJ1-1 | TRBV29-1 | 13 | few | TGCAGCGTTTCTGCCGACAGGGGACCTGAAGCTTTCTTT | CSVSADRGPEAFF
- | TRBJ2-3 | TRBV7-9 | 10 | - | TGTGCCAGCAGCTTTACTACGCAGTATTTT | CASSFTTQYF
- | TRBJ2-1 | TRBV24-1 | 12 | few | TGTGCCACCAGTGATTTGGCCAGAGAGCGGTTCTTC | CATSDLARERFF
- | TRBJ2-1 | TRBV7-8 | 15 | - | TGTGCCAGCAGCTTACAGCAGGGTTGGTACAATGAGCAGTTCTTC | CASSLQQGWYNEQFF
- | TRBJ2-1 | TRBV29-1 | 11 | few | TGCAGCGCCCCCCGGGGTTATGAGCAGTTCTTC | CSAPRGYEQFF
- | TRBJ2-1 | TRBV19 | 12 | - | TGTGCCAGTAGTAGGGGACACAATGAGCAGTTCTTC | CASSRGHNEQFF
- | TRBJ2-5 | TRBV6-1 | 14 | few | TGTGCCAGCAGTCCTGGGCGAACCTCTGGGACCCAGTACTTC | CASSPGRTSGTQYF
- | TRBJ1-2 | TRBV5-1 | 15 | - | TGCGCCAGCAGCTTGGTCCCAGGGGCTAACTATGGCTACACCTTC | CASSLVPGANYGYTF
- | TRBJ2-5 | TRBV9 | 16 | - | TGTGCCAGCAGTAAGAGTGGGCAGGCGACGCAAGAGACCCAGTACTTC | CASSKSGQATQETQYF
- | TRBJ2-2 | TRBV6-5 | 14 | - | TGTGCCAGCAGTTACTCGACGGGGGTCGGGGAGCTGTTTTTT | CASSYSTGVGELFF
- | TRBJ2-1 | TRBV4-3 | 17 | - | TGCGCCAGCAGCCAAGATTTGGTGCAGGGCGCCTACAATGAGCAGTTCTTC | CASSQDLVQGAYNEQFF
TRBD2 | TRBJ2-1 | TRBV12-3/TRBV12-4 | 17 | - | TGTGCCAGCAGTTCAAACCTAGCGGGAAGCTCCTACAATGAGCAGTTCTTC | CASSSNLAGSSYNEQFF
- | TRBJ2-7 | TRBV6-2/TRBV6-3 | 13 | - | TGTGCCATCGACGAGGGACCTGGGGTCGAGCAGTACTTC | CAIDEGPGVEQYF
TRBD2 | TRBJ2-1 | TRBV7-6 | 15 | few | TGTGCCAGCAGCCTCTGGACTAGCGGGGGCGATGAGCAGTTCTTC | CASSLWTSGGDEQFF
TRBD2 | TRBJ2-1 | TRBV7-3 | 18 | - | TGTGCCAGCAGCTTCAGGCCCTTACTAGCGTCCGCCAACAATGAGCAGTTCTTC | CASSFRPLLASANNEQFF
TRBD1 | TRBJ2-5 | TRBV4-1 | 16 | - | TGCGCCAGCAGCCCCCGCGGACAGGGACGCCCAGAGACCCAGTACTTC | CASSPRGQGRPETQYF
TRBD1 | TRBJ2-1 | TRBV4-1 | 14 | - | TGCGCCAGCAGCCGACGGGACAGGGAGAAGGAGCAGTTCTTC | CASSRRDREKEQFF
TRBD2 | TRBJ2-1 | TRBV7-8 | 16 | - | TGTGCCAGCAGCTCCTTTCGGGCGGGGGGCTACAATGAGCAGTTCTTC | CASSSFRAGGYNEQFF
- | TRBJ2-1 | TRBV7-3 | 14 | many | TGTGCCAGCAGCTTAAATCCGTCCTACAATGAGCAGTTCTTC | CASSLNPSYNEQFF
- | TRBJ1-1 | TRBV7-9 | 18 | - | TGTGCCAGCAGCTTATTGACAGGCCCCGGCCGATTGAACACTGAAGCTTTCTTT | CASSLLTGPGRLNTEAFF
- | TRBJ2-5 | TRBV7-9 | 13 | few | TGTGCCAGCAGCCTCGGGTTTCAAGAGACCCAGTACTTC | CASSLGFQETQYF
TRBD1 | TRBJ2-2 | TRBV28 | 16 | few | TGTGCCAGCAGTCCCCAACAGGGGAAGTTCACCGGGGAGCTGTTTTTT | CASSPQQGKFTGELFF
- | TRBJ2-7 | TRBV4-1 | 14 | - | TGCGCCAGCAGCCAAGGATGGGAGCTCTACGAGCAGTACTTC | CASSQGWELYEQYF
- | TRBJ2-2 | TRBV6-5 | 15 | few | TGTGCCAGTTGTTTGACACCAGGGCACACCGGGGAGCTGTTTTTT | CASCLTPGHTGELFF
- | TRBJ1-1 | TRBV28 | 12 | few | TGTGCCAGCAGCGTTGGGGACGGTGAAGCTTTCTTT | CASSVGDGEAFF
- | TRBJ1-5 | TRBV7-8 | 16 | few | TGTGCCAGCAGCTCTACCCACGCAGGATTCAATCAGCCCCAGCATTTT | CASSSTHAGFNQPQHF